Each of the 5 T cell receptor beta chains below was sequenced from the same sample in a study of cytomegalovirus exposure and HLA in healthy donors. PCR involved 60 Vbeta and 13 Jbeta primers. The assay was immunoSEQ multiplex PCR, and TCRdb's table has in-frame clones only and misses some. Of under 200,000 clones in the sample, roughly 74% were seen once. Source material: PBMCs. The receptor source for this set is a male donor in good health and CMV-seronegative.

V gene TRBV9 combines with J gene TRBJ2-2; 8 bases agree with TRBD2. Germline trimming cut 4 bases from V and 3 bases from J; bases unmatched to any gene: 8. Germline V gene lookup returns CDR1 SGDLS and CDR2 YYNGEE. The CDR3 consists of 16 residues. As DNA, the CDR3 is TGTGCCAGCAGCCCCCAGGCGGGGGGATACACCGGGGAGCTGTTTTTT. Its translation: CASSPQAGGYTGELFF. Complete variable domain (other parts from reference TRBV9 and TRBJ2-2): DSGVTQTPKHLITATGQRVTLRCSPRSGDLSVYWYQQSLDQGLQFLIQYYNGEERAKGNILERFSAQQFPDLHSELNLSSLELGDSALYFCASSPQAGGYTGELFFGEGSRLTVL.

The rearrangement joins TRBV9 to TRBJ2-1, with D hard to call. Trimming took 0 bases from V and 7 from J, leaving 14 bases between them. Germline CDR1 is SGDLS and CDR2 is YYNGEE. This CDR3 has 15 amino acids. Here the CDR3 reads CASSVAPVQNNEQFF. The CDR3 DNA follows: TGTGCCAGCAGCGTAGCCCCGGTGCAAAATAATGAGCAGTTCTTC. Full variable domain (rest looked up from reference TRBV9 and TRBJ2-1): DSGVTQTPKHLITATGQRVTLRCSPRSGDLSVYWYQQSLDQGLQFLIQYYNGEERAKGNILERFSAQQFPDLHSELNLSSLELGDSALYFCASSVAPVQNNEQFFGPGTRLTVL.

This clone was detected only a few times. This rearrangement joins TRBV18 to TRBJ2-5, with a tentative D call TRBD2 (6 bases). The germline V and J ends were trimmed by 3 bases and 4 bases, with 9 bases remaining between them. This CDR3 comprises 13 residues. CDR1 is KGHSH, CDR2 LQKENI, per germline. The CDR3 nucleotides are TGTGCCAGCTCACCTCAGGGAGGAGAGACCCAGTACTTC. Residues: CASSPQGGETQYF.

In this sample, this clone turned up once. The chain has TRBV11-2 and TRBJ1-5; TRBD1 aligns across 7 bases. The CDR3 has 17 amino acids. Trimming took 5 bases from V and 4 from J; bases not matched to a gene: 14. CDR1 is SGHAT, CDR2 FQNNGV, per germline. The CDR3 sequence: CASSRGAGGQRNQPQHF. CDR3 bases: TGTGCCAGCAGCAGAGGCGCAGGGGGGCAACGTAATCAGCCCCAGCATTTT. Filled out from reference TRBV11-2 and TRBJ1-5, the complete variable domain reads EAGVAQSPRYKIIEKRQSVAFWCNPISGHATLYWYQQILGQGPKLLIQFQNNGVVDDSQLPKDRFSAERLKGVDSTLKIQPAKLEDSAVYLCASSRGAGGQRNQPQHFGDGTRLSIL.

The chain has TRBV5-6 and TRBJ2-3; D might be TRBD1 (6 bases). The CDR3 covers 17 residues. The V and J ends lost 4 bases and 1 base respectively, with 19 bases between them. The V gene's germline CDR1 is SGHDT and CDR2 YYEEEE. The CDR3 DNA reads TGTGCCAGCAGCCCTTGGGGGCTAGTCGGGGGCACAGATACGCAGTATTTT. This codes for CASSPWGLVGGTDTQYF. The whole variable domain, filled in from reference TRBV5-6 and TRBJ2-3, reads DAGVTQSPTHLIKTRGQQVTLRCSPKSGHDTVSWYQQALGQGPQFIFQYYEEEERQRGNFPDRFSGHQFPNYSSELNVNALLLGDSALYLCASSPWGLVGGTDTQYFGPGTRLTVL.